What follows are 25 T cell receptor beta chains derived from one specimen sequenced in a study of radiotherapy plus CTLA-4 blockade in lung cancer. This table comes from immunoSEQ multiplex PCR, and its TCRdb copy is limited to in-frame clones, with some not included. The data hold about 120,000 clones, with approximately 77% observed a single time. Material: peripheral blood, obtained from a patient treated with radiotherapy plus ipilimumab. The receptors stem from a human donor with non-small cell lung cancer that progressed on radiotherapy plus ipilimumab. Some clones in this sample may be carry-over from other donors' samples.

As to this clone: A read error may account for a junction end that differs from germline. The chain couples TRBV5-6 to TRBJ1-2, with no clear D. The CDR3 extends over 17 amino acids. Germline V gives CDR1 SGHDT, CDR2 YYEEEE. The DNA of the CDR3 is TGTGCCAGCAGTTCAGCTTCCGGACTCGGAGGGCTCTATGACTACACCTTC. This codes for CASSSASGLGGLYDYTF.

The chain couples TRBV2 to TRBJ2-5; 11 bases are shared with TRBD2. The CDR3 runs 15 residues. Germline V lookup: CDR1 SNHLY, CDR2 FYNNEI. The J segment lost 3 bases and the V segment lost 7 bases, leaving 7 bases of the junction unmatched. CDR3 in amino acids: CASTDRGLAEETQYF. CDR3 DNA sequence: TGTGCCAGCACCGACCGGGGACTAGCGGAAGAGACCCAGTACTTC.

The gene calls are TRBV7-2 and TRBJ2-7; unclear D gene. Trimming cost V 1 base and J 2 bases, with 12 bases left between them. The CDR3 extends over 15 amino acids. Germline V gene data show CDR1 as SGHTA and CDR2 as FQGNSA. CDR3 region: CASSLGELPTYEQYF. DNA of the CDR3: TGTGCCAGCAGCTTAGGGGAACTTCCCACCTACGAGCAGTACTTC.

This rearrangement joins TRBV5-1 to TRBJ2-1, with TRBD2 identical over 9 bases. The CDR3 loop spans 15 amino acids. The V and J ends lost 4 bases and 8 bases, in that order; junction bases with no gene match: 10. CDR1 is SGHRS, CDR2 YFSETQ, per germline. The CDR3 sequence: CASSGRAGGTYEQFF. Written as DNA, the CDR3 is TGCGCCAGCAGCGGACGGGCGGGGGGGACTTATGAGCAGTTCTTC.

This chain uses TRBV18 with TRBJ1-1; no definite D call. The germline V gene has CDR1 KGHSH and CDR2 LQKENI. V was trimmed by 2 bases and J by 11 bases, leaving 9 bases between them. The CDR3 spans 11 residues. Here the CDR3 reads CASSPGMEAFF. In DNA form, the CDR3 reads TGTGCCAGCTCACCAGGGATGGAGGCTTTCTTT.

The sample holds a few counts of this clone. This chain connects TRBV6-6 to TRBJ1-3; the D is unclear. Germline V lookup: CDR1 MNHNY, CDR2 SVGAGI (reference sequence). Deletions cut 4 bases from V and 0 bases from J, with 13 bases between. This CDR3 has 16 residues. DNA for the CDR3: TGTGCCAGCAGTTCCCCTGACAAGAGCTCTGGAAACACCATATATTTT. This translates into CASSSPDKSSGNTIYF.

This chain uses TRBV19 with TRBJ1-2, with D possibly TRBD1 on 5 matching bases. Germline V gene sequence: CDR1 LNHDA, CDR2 SQIVND (reference sequence). The V gene lost 3 bases and the J gene lost 5 bases, with 10 bases spanning the gap. This CDR3 region has 13 residues. CDR3 DNA: TGTGCCAGTAGTATCCAGGGAATGTATGGCTACACCTTC. Encoded protein: CASSIQGMYGYTF.

This clone was picked up many times. The chain is built from TRBV19 and TRBJ2-7; TRBD1 agrees at 8 bases. Germline CDR1 and CDR2: LNHDA and SQIVND (reference sequence). The V gene end was trimmed by 10 bases and the J gene end by 2 bases; junction bases not matched to a gene: 10. This CDR3 is built from 14 residues. CDR3 sequence reads: CATTGQGEAYEQYF. The CDR3 region has the DNA TGTGCCACCACCGGACAGGGCGAGGCCTACGAGCAGTACTTC.

The chain combines TRBV6-6 with TRBJ2-5; possibly TRBD1 for D (6 bases). This CDR3 is 14 amino acids long. In germline, CDR1 is MNHNY, CDR2 SVGAGI (reference sequence). The ends were cut back, 0 bases at V and 5 bases at J, with 10 bases in the middle. The CDR3 DNA is TGTGCCAGCAGTTACTCGAACCAGGGGGAGACCCAGTACTTC. Its protein is CASSYSNQGETQYF.

The J gene is TRBJ2-5, the V gene TRBV5-1; D may correspond to TRBD1 or TRBD2 (5 bases each). The CDR3 has 13 residues. Germline CDR1 and CDR2: SGHRS and YFSETQ. V was trimmed by 4 bases and J by 3 bases, leaving 10 bases between them. This CDR3 is CASSRQGEETQYF. The CDR3 nucleotides read TGCGCCAGCAGCCGGCAGGGAGAAGAGACCCAGTACTTC.

CDR3 loop: CASSRTLEASGLGEQYF. DNA of the CDR3: TGCGCCAGCAGCCGCACTCTAGAGGCTAGCGGCCTCGGCGAGCAGTACTTC. The chain couples TRBV5-1 to TRBJ2-7, with 7 bases aligning to TRBD2. The CDR3 covers 17 residues. Germline CDR1 and CDR2: SGHRS and YFSETQ. Germline trimming cut 4 bases from V and 6 bases from J; bases unmatched to any gene: 19.

This chain joins TRBV6-6 and TRBJ1-1, with D maybe TRBD1 (5 bases). Germline V gene sequence: CDR1 MNHNY, CDR2 SVGAGI (reference sequence). V shed 4 bases and J shed 4 bases, with 16 bases lying between them. The CDR3 has 15 residues. The CDR3, as DNA: TGTGCCAGCAGTTTCTCGGCAGGGTCTTCCACTGAAGCTTTCTTT. Its protein product is CASSFSAGSSTEAFF.

In nucleotides, the CDR3 is TGCGCCAGCAGCTCCCCGTCACTAACAGATACGCAGTATTTT. Translated, it gives CASSSPSLTDTQYF. The chain couples TRBV5-1 to TRBJ2-3; D gene ambiguous. V was pared by 3 bases and J by 3 bases, with 11 bases between. The germline gives CDR1 SGHRS, CDR2 YFSETQ. The CDR3 runs to 14 residues.

This clone was seen once. This sequence joins TRBV5-1 and TRBJ1-1; 8 bases line up with TRBD1. After removal of 4 bases from V and 0 bases from J, the junction contained 2 bases not matched to a gene. This CDR3 contains 14 residues. The germline CDR1 and CDR2 sequences are SGHRS and YFSETQ. CDR3 loop: CASSRQGMNTEAFF. In DNA, the CDR3 is TGCGCCAGCAGCCGACAGGGGATGAACACTGAAGCTTTCTTT.

The chain recombines TRBV4-2 with TRBJ2-1, with 7 bases lining up with TRBD2. CDR1 and CDR2 (germline): LGHNA, YNFKEQ. This CDR3 is built from 16 residues. Unmatched junction bases numbered 18, after V lost 6 bases and J lost 10 bases. CDR3 in amino acids: CASRALIGGMEKEQFF. As DNA, the CDR3 is TGTGCCAGCAGGGCTCTTATCGGGGGGATGGAGAAGGAGCAGTTCTTC.

The chain uses TRBV5-5 and TRBJ1-2; 7 bases are shared with TRBD1. Per the germline V gene, CDR1 is SGHKS and CDR2 is YYEKEE (reference sequence). V dropped 0 bases and J dropped 8; count of bases not matched to a gene: 4. The CDR3 sequence is 13 residues long. The CDR3 DNA sequence: TGTGCCAGCAGCTTGGGACAGGGCGACGGCTACACCTTC. This encodes CASSLGQGDGYTF.

The chain couples TRBV7-2 to TRBJ2-7; no clear D. Germline values: CDR1 SGHTA, CDR2 FQGNSA. The CDR3 has 13 residues. V lost 4 bases, J lost 6 bases, and 13 bases lay in between. DNA of the CDR3: TGTGCCAGCAGCTCGCACAGACCGGTCGAGCAGTACTTC. Protein sequence: CASSSHRPVEQYF.

The chain links TRBV5-8 to TRBJ2-1; D uncertain. CDR1 SGHTS and CDR2 YDEGEE come from the germline V gene. The CDR3 totals 15 residues. Trimming removed 0 bases at V and 0 bases at J, with 7 bases between. The CDR3 here is CASSLVALSYNEQFF. The CDR3, as DNA: TGTGCCAGCAGCTTGGTAGCCCTCTCCTACAATGAGCAGTTCTTC. The whole variable domain, filled in from reference TRBV5-8 and TRBJ2-1, reads EAGVTQSPTHLIKTRGQQATLRCSPISGHTSVYWYQQALGLGLQFLLWYDEGEERNRGNFPPRFSGRQFPNYSSELNVNALELEDSALYLCASSLVALSYNEQFFGPGTRLTVL.

The chain uses TRBV2 and TRBJ2-3, with D possibly being TRBD1 or TRBD2 (5 bases each). There are 10 residues in the CDR3. V lost 11 bases and J lost 8, with 11 bases in between. Germline V lookup: CDR1 SNHLY, CDR2 FYNNEI. The CDR3 sequence: CAADGGTQYF. CDR3 DNA sequence: TGTGCCGCGGATGGGGGTACGCAGTATTTT.

The chain couples TRBV15 to TRBJ1-5; 10 bases map to TRBD1. The CDR3 sequence is 18 residues long. The germline CDR1 and CDR2 sequences are LNHNV and YYDKDF (reference sequence). The V segment lost 2 bases and the J segment 4 bases; nucleotides outside the gene matches: 11. The DNA of the CDR3 is TGTGCCACCAGCAGACTAACCGGGACAGGGGAGCGGAATCAGCCCCAGCATTTT. Translating it yields CATSRLTGTGERNQPQHF.

V is TRBV5-1 and J is TRBJ2-5; no definite D call. The germline V and J ends were trimmed by 4 bases and 5 bases, with 9 bases remaining between them. CDR1 is SGHRS and CDR2 is YFSETQ in the germline V gene. The CDR3 length is 12 residues. The CDR3 DNA follows: TGCGCCAGCAGCCCAGACGAGGAGACCCAGTACTTC. This translates into CASSPDEETQYF.

The V gene is TRBV6-1, the J gene TRBJ1-6; 8 positions agree with TRBD1. This CDR3 contains 13 residues. Trimming took 4 bases from V and 10 from J; bases not matched to a gene: 3. Germline V lookup: CDR1 MNHNS, CDR2 SASEGT. The CDR3 reads CASSATGASPLHF. CDR3 coding DNA: TGTGCCAGCAGTGCGACAGGGGCATCACCCCTCCACTTT.

The chain employs TRBV7-9 and TRBJ2-6; TRBD2 matches at 7 bases. CDR1 is SEHNR, CDR2 FQNEAQ, per germline (reference sequence). The CDR3 is 18 residues long. V gave up 0 bases and J gave up 2 bases; unmatched junction bases: 7. The CDR3 spells CASSLARTSVAGANVLTF. In DNA form, the CDR3 reads TGTGCCAGCAGCTTAGCGAGGACTAGTGTTGCTGGGGCCAACGTCCTGACTTTC. The full variable domain, its missing parts supplied by reference TRBV7-9 and TRBJ2-6, is DTGVSQNPRHKITKRGQNVTFRCDPISEHNRLYWYRQTLGQGPEFLTYFQNEAQLEKSRLLSDRFSAERPKGSFSTLEIQRTEQGDSAMYLCASSLARTSVAGANVLTFGAGSRLTVL.

The V gene is TRBV5-1, the J gene TRBJ2-2; D is perhaps TRBD2 (7 bases). V was trimmed by 4 bases and J by 4 bases, leaving 20 bases between them. Looked up from germline, CDR1 is SGHRS and CDR2 is YFSETQ. This CDR3 has 17 amino acids. The CDR3 region is CASSLQPAGAATGELFF. The CDR3 DNA sequence: TGCGCCAGCAGCCTACAACCCGCGGGGGCCGCCACCGGGGAGCTGTTTTTT.

This clone was counted between two and nine times. This sequence joins TRBV28 and TRBJ1-6; D possibly corresponds to TRBD1 (5 bases). Germline CDR1 MDHEN, CDR2 SYDVKM. The CDR3 is 14 amino acids. V lost 6 bases and J 5 bases, leaving 11 bases between the germline ends. The CDR3 region is CASRPRANNSPLHF. CDR3 in DNA: TGTGCCAGCAGACCCAGGGCTAATAATTCACCCCTCCACTTT.